The text below deals with one T cell receptor beta chain. Its antigen is as yet unknown. Treatment meaning: about 20 received Ad26.COV2.S at low or high dose, single or two shots; about 5 received placebo; per-sample allocation not given. Sampling occurred on day 63 after the first vaccine or placebo injection. The sample belongs to a study of Ad26.COV2.S vaccination and SARS-CoV-2 variants. Sequenced by immunoSEQ multiplex PCR; TCRdb stores in-frame clones only, minus some. The sample gives around 240,000 clones, roughly 90% of which show up once; 9.5% to 12% is in the top ten. Study-level findings and limits: Vaccine and placebo recipients had comparable breadth of non-spike TCRs.

The sample here was peripheral blood, taken in a trial of Ad26.COV2.S vaccine versus placebo. The TCR comes from a person aged 18-60 years who received the Ad26.COV2.S COVID-19 vaccine or a placebo.

CDR3 nucleotides: TGCGCCAGCAGCTTGGGGGCGGTAGACCAAGAGACCCAGTACTTC. Amino acids: CASSLGAVDQETQYF. V gene TRBV5-1 combines with J gene TRBJ2-5, with D unclear. The CDR3 contains 15 residues. Germline values: CDR1 SGHRS, CDR2 YFSETQ. Trimming took off 0 bases at V and 0 bases at J, with 9 bases between the two ends.